The 3 T cell receptor beta chains given below trace back to one sample, sequenced in a study of shared T cell receptors in the human thymus. This table comes from immunoSEQ multiplex PCR, and its TCRdb copy is limited to in-frame clones, with some not included. The sample carries around 340,000 clones, 85% to 95% recorded once. Material: thymocytes. All receptors derive from a human donor.

This sequence joins TRBV19 and TRBJ1-1; no clear D. The germline V gene has CDR1 LNHDA and CDR2 SQIVND (reference sequence). CDR3 size: 10 residues. Trimming left V 7 bases short and J 8 bases short, with 8 bases between. CDR3 coding DNA: TGTGCCAGTACGGGCAGGGAAGCTTTCTTT. This gives the protein CASTGREAFF.

V gene TRBV19 combines with J gene TRBJ2-3; 8 bases map to TRBD2. This CDR3 comprises 15 residues. The V and J ends lost 6 bases and 1 base, in that order; junction bases with no gene match: 6. Germline V gene data show CDR1 as LNHDA and CDR2 as SQIVND (reference sequence). Here the CDR3 DNA reads TGTGCCAGTAGAGGGGGGGGACTAGGCACAGATACGCAGTATTTT. Translating it yields CASRGGGLGTDTQYF.

The chain is built from TRBV28 and TRBJ1-2; 9 nucleotides line up with TRBD1. The V gene end was trimmed by 3 bases and the J gene end by 5 bases; junction bases not matched to a gene: 19. Germline V gives CDR1 MDHEN, CDR2 SYDVKM. The CDR3 extends over 19 amino acids. Here the CDR3 DNA reads TGTGCCAGCAGTTTTCACTTCCCCTCGGACAGGGGACTTAGGTATGGCTACACCTTC. It codes for CASSFHFPSDRGLRYGYTF.